The 21 T cell receptor beta chains presented below share a single source sample, sequenced in a study of blood T cell repertoires in COVID-19. Data came from immunoSEQ multiplex PCR; TCRdb stores just in-frame clones and leaves some out. The repertoire includes hundreds of thousands of clones, around 87% of them detected once, and about 6% sits in the top ten. Material for sequencing was peripheral blood. Receptors were obtained from a woman between 45 and 65 years old with COVID-19, enrolled during active disease.

CDR3 sequence: CASSLVIKQTSGLLYEQYF. Here the CDR3 DNA reads TGTGCCAGCAGCTTAGTCATAAAACAGACTAGCGGGTTGCTCTACGAGCAGTACTTC. This rearrangement joins TRBV7-9 to TRBJ2-7; 10 bases are shared with TRBD2. This CDR3 is built from 19 residues. Germline loops: CDR1 SEHNR, CDR2 FQNEAQ (reference sequence). With V trimmed by 1 base and J by 3 bases, 15 bases remained unmatched. The entire variable domain, with the rest obtained from reference TRBV7-9 and TRBJ2-7, is as follows: DTGVSQNPRHKITKRGQNVTFRCDPISEHNRLYWYRQTLGQGPEFLTYFQNEAQLEKSRLLSDRFSAERPKGSFSTLEIQRTEQGDSAMYLCASSLVIKQTSGLLYEQYFGPGTRLTVT.

This chain connects TRBV19 to TRBJ1-2; D remains ambiguous. CDR3 length: 13 residues. The germline V gene encodes CDR1 LNHDA and CDR2 SQIVND (reference sequence). Trimming left V 5 bases short and J 5 bases short, with 12 bases between. The CDR3 DNA is TGTGCCAGTAGTTCTCTCAGCGCGTATGGCTACACCTTC. As protein: CASSSLSAYGYTF. The whole variable domain, filled in from reference TRBV19 and TRBJ1-2, reads DGGITQSPKYLFRKEGQNVTLSCEQNLNHDAMYWYRQDPGQGLRLIYYSQIVNDFQKGDIAEGYSVSREKKESFPLTVTSAQKNPTAFYLCASSSLSAYGYTFGSGTRLTVV.

The DNA of the CDR3 is TGCGCCAGCAGCCCCTCGGCGGGGAACTATGGCTACACCTTC. It specifies CASSPSAGNYGYTF. The chain is built from TRBV5-1 and TRBJ1-2; D not certain. CDR1 is SGHRS, CDR2 YFSETQ, per germline. Trimming removed 4 bases at V and 2 bases at J, with 12 bases between. CDR3 length: 14 amino acids.

The V and J genes are TRBV7-9 and TRBJ2-1; TRBD2 matches at 10 bases. This CDR3 contains 18 residues. CDR1 SEHNR and CDR2 FQNEAQ come from the germline V gene (reference sequence). V was clipped by 3 bases and J by 8 bases; unmatched bases: 16. CDR3 amino acids: CASSFPPLAGVTAHEQFF. The CDR3 DNA sequence: TGTGCCAGCAGCTTCCCTCCGCTAGCGGGAGTGACCGCCCATGAGCAGTTCTTC.

J is TRBJ2-1 and V is TRBV18, with TRBD2 matching 8 bases. This CDR3 spans 18 amino acids. V trimming: 2 bases; J trimming: 6 bases; junction bases outside the gene matches: 15. CDR1 and CDR2 (germline): KGHSH, LQKENI. The CDR3 DNA follows: TGTGCCAGCTCACCAATCTGGACTAGCCTTTCTCCTGGCAATGAGCAGTTCTTC. Its protein product is CASSPIWTSLSPGNEQFF.

This chain connects TRBV24-1 to TRBJ2-5, with TRBD1 identical over 10 bases. Germline CDR1 and CDR2: KGHDR and SFDVKD. This CDR3 has 15 amino acids. After removal of 5 bases from V and 3 bases from J, the junction contained 5 bases not matched to a gene. The CDR3 DNA follows: TGTGCCACCAGTGCCGGGGACAGGGGCAAAGAGACCCAGTACTTC. This codes for CATSAGDRGKETQYF.

This chain uses TRBV5-4 with TRBJ1-4, with no clear D. The V end lost 3 bases, the J end lost 7 bases, and 16 bases lay between the germline ends. The CDR3 length is 15 residues. In germline, CDR1 is SGHNT, CDR2 YYREEE (reference sequence). The CDR3 here is CASSSPGSVGEKLFF. DNA of the CDR3: TGTGCCAGCAGCTCTCCGGGTTCAGTGGGTGAAAAACTGTTTTTT.

V gene TRBV2 combines with J gene TRBJ2-7, with D possibly TRBD1 on 6 matching bases. This CDR3 is 13 amino acids long. Germline V gene lookup returns CDR1 SNHLY and CDR2 FYNNEI. The V gene lost 7 bases and the J gene lost 4 bases, with 14 bases spanning the gap. The CDR3 protein is CASTLTGRYEQYF. The CDR3 bases are TGTGCCAGCACCTTGACAGGTCGTTACGAGCAGTACTTC. Drawing the rest from reference TRBV2 and TRBJ2-7, the complete variable domain is EPEVTQTPSHQVTQMGQEVILRCVPISNHLYFYWYRQILGQKVEFLVSFYNNEISEKSEIFDDQFSVERPDGSNFTLKIRSTKLEDSAMYFCASTLTGRYEQYFGPGTRLTVT.

The V gene is TRBV11-2, the J gene TRBJ1-6; the match to TRBD1 covers 7 bases. CDR3 length: 15 residues. V lost 3 bases and J lost 9; bases outside the gene matches: 8. Germline CDR1 SGHAT, CDR2 FQNNGV. CDR3 in DNA: TGTGCCAGCAGCTTCACCGGGACAGACCGTTCACCCCTCCACTTT. It is translated as CASSFTGTDRSPLHF.

DNA for the CDR3: TGCAGCACCCTAGCGGGAGGGCAGTTCTTC. Translated, it gives CSTLAGGQFF. The chain is built from TRBV29-1 and TRBJ2-1; 11 nucleotides match TRBD2. The V segment lost 8 bases and the J segment 12 bases; nucleotides outside the gene matches: 3. Germline V gene data show CDR1 as SQVTM and CDR2 as ANQGSEA. The CDR3 contains 10 residues.

V usage is TRBV11-2 and J usage is TRBJ1-1; D unclear. V was cut by 0 bases and J by 5 bases, with 13 bases left in between. The germline V gene has CDR1 SGHAT and CDR2 FQNNGV. The CDR3 is 15 amino acids. This CDR3 reads CASSLERRVWTEAFF. DNA for the CDR3: TGTGCCAGCAGCTTAGAAAGGAGGGTCTGGACTGAAGCTTTCTTT.

This sequence joins TRBV7-9 and TRBJ1-2; the D gene is possibly TRBD1 (5 bases). Germline values: CDR1 SEHNR, CDR2 FQNEAQ (reference sequence). V gave up 4 bases and J gave up 4 bases, with 13 bases separating them. The CDR3 consists of 14 residues. This chain's CDR3 is CASSSRGSGYGYTF. DNA for the CDR3: TGTGCCAGCAGCTCAAGGGGTTCCGGCTATGGCTACACCTTC.

This clone has just one count. This rearrangement joins TRBV7-8 to TRBJ2-1; 9 bases fit TRBD2. The trim removed 1 base at V and 12 bases at J, leaving 7 bases unmatched. Per the germline V gene, CDR1 is SGHVS and CDR2 is FQNEAQ. The CDR3 spans 14 residues. The chain's CDR3 is CASSLVLAGGGQFF. The CDR3 nucleotides read TGTGCCAGCAGCTTAGTGCTGGCGGGAGGGGGGCAGTTCTTC.

This chain joins TRBV18 and TRBJ1-4; a weak D match, TRBD1 (5 bases). V was trimmed by 4 bases and J by 0 bases, leaving 9 bases between them. CDR3 length: 15 amino acids. Germline assignment: CDR1 KGHSH and CDR2 LQKENI. In nucleotides, the CDR3 is TGTGCCAGCTCACTGGACATCGCAACTAATGAAAAACTGTTTTTT. The encoded protein is CASSLDIATNEKLFF.

The J gene is TRBJ2-7, the V gene TRBV5-1; 10 nucleotides line up with TRBD2. V lost 0 bases and J lost 0; bases outside the gene matches: 12. Looked up from germline, CDR1 is SGHRS and CDR2 is YFSETQ. CDR3 size: 19 residues. The CDR3 spells CASSLEPTATSGYSYEQYF. The DNA of the CDR3 is TGCGCCAGCAGCTTGGAGCCGACCGCGACTAGCGGGTACTCCTACGAGCAGTACTTC.

The chain couples TRBV3-1 (or the pseudogene TRBV3-2) to TRBJ2-1; D is perhaps TRBD2 (5 bases). The germline V gene has CDR1 LGHDT and CDR2 YNNKEL (reference sequence). The CDR3 runs 12 residues. V gave up 4 bases and J gave up 8 bases, with 9 bases separating them. The CDR3 region is CASSRRGYEQFF. In DNA, the CDR3 is TGTGCCAGCAGCCGTCGAGGGTATGAGCAGTTCTTC.

This clone occurred once. The chain is built from TRBV28 and TRBJ2-1; 10 bases match TRBD2. The CDR3 length is 14 residues. The germline V gene has CDR1 MDHEN and CDR2 SYDVKM. The J segment lost 11 bases and the V segment lost 5 bases, leaving 9 bases of the junction unmatched. The CDR3 nucleotides read TGTGCCAGCAGTCTAGCGGGAGTGTCCGGGAAGCAGTTCTTC. It translates to CASSLAGVSGKQFF.

V and J are TRBV7-8 and TRBJ2-1; 11 bases agree with TRBD2. The germline gives CDR1 SGHVS, CDR2 FQNEAQ. The CDR3 loop spans 19 amino acids. V was clipped by 1 base and J by 4 bases; unmatched bases: 12. In DNA, the CDR3 is TGTGCCAGCAGCTTAGTTCGTACTAGCGGGGGAAAGGGGTACAATGAGCAGTTCTTC. This gives the protein CASSLVRTSGGKGYNEQFF.

V and J are TRBV9 and TRBJ2-7, with 14 bases fitting TRBD2. The CDR3 is 17 residues long. V trimming: 3 bases; J trimming: 3 bases; junction bases outside the gene matches: 8. Per germline, CDR1 SGDLS and CDR2 YYNGEE. The CDR3 here is CASSASRLAGGFYEQYF. The CDR3 DNA reads as TGTGCCAGCAGCGCCTCCAGACTAGCGGGAGGGTTCTACGAGCAGTACTTC.

This sequence joins TRBV11-3 and TRBJ2-1, with 9 bases fitting TRBD2. Germline V CDR1 and CDR2: SGHNT, YENEEA. This CDR3 spans 14 amino acids. V lost 4 bases and J lost 4; bases outside the gene matches: 2. The CDR3 bases are TGTGCCAGCAGCTCTAGCGGGACATACAATGAGCAGTTCTTC. Translation: CASSSSGTYNEQFF. Based on the CDR3 plus reference TRBV11-3 and TRBJ2-1, the full variable domain is EAGVVQSPRYKIIEKKQPVAFWCNPISGHNTLYWYLQNLGQGPELLIRYENEEAVDDSQLPKDRFSAERLKGVDSTLKIQPAELGDSAVYLCASSSSGTYNEQFFGPGTRLTVL.

The genes are TRBV24-1 and TRBJ1-5; possibly TRBD1 for D (5 bases). The V gene lost 5 bases and the J gene lost 0 bases, with 13 bases spanning the gap. Per the germline V gene, CDR1 is KGHDR and CDR2 is SFDVKD. The CDR3 is 16 residues long. This chain's CDR3 is CATSASQDYSNQPQHF. The CDR3 DNA follows: TGTGCCACCAGTGCCTCACAGGATTATAGCAATCAGCCCCAGCATTTT.